Reported below is one T cell receptor (beta chain). As yet, its antigen is unknown. The same CDR3 also results from other DNA sequences found in this sample. These data come from a study of cytomegalovirus exposure and HLA in healthy donors. Study conclusions and caveats: Three CMV-associated chains proved CMV antigen-specific in vitro.

These donors were members of the roughly 120-subject validation cohort, a group separate from the approximately 700-subject first cohort. This table comes from immunoSEQ multiplex PCR, and its TCRdb copy is limited to in-frame clones, with some not included. The sample contains roughly 140,000 clones, less than 90% of which appear only once. The CDR3 consists of 15 residues. Trimming took off 4 bases at V and 3 bases at J, with 14 bases between the two ends. CDR1 is SGHRS and CDR2 is YFSETQ in the germline V gene. The chain employs TRBV5-1 and TRBJ2-1, with a possible D match to TRBD2 (6 bases). Sequencing was done on a sample of PBMCs. The clonotype was recovered from a woman in her late teens or twenties in good health and CMV-seropositive. The CDR3 region has the DNA TGCGCCAGCAGCCCCGGCGGTAGCGGCTACAATGAGCAGTTCTTC. As protein: CASSPGGSGYNEQFF.